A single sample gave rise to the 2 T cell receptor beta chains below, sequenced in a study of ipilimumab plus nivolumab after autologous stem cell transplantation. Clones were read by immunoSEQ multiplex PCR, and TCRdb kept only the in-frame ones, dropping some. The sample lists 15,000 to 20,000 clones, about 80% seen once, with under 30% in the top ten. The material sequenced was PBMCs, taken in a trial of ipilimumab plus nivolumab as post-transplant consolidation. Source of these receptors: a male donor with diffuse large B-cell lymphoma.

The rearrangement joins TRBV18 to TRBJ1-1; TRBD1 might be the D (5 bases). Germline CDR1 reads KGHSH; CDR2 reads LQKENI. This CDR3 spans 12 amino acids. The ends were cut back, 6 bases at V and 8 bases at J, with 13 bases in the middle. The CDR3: CASSRSDREAFF. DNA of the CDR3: TGTGCCAGCTCCCGATCCGACAGAGAAGCTTTCTTT.

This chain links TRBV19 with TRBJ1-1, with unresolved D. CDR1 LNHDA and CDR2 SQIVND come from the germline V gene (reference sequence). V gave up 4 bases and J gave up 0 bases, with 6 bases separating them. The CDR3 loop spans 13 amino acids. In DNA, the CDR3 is TGTGCCAGTAGTACAACAGTGAACACTGAAGCTTTCTTT. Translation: CASSTTVNTEAFF.